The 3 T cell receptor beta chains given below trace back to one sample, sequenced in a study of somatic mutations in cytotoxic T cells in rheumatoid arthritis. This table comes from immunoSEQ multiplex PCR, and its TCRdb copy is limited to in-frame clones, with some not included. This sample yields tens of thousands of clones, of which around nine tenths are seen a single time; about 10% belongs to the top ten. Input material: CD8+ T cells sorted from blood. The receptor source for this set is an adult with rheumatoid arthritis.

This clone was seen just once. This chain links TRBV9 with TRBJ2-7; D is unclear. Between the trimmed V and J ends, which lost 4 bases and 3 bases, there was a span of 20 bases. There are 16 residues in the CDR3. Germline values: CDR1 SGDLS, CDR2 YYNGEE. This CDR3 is CASSPRDGVPIYEQYF. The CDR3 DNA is TGTGCCAGCAGCCCACGTGACGGTGTCCCGATCTACGAGCAGTACTTC.

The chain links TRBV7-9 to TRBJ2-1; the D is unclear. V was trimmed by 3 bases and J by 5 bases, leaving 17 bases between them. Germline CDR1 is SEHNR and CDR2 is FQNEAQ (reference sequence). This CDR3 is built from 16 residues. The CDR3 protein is CASSFTGPRVNNEQFF. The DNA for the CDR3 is TGTGCCAGCAGCTTTACCGGGCCCCGAGTTAACAATGAGCAGTTCTTC. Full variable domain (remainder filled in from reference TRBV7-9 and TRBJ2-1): DTGVSQNPRHKITKRGQNVTFRCDPISEHNRLYWYRQTLGQGPEFLTYFQNEAQLEKSRLLSDRFSAERPKGSFSTLEIQRTEQGDSAMYLCASSFTGPRVNNEQFFGPGTRLTVL.

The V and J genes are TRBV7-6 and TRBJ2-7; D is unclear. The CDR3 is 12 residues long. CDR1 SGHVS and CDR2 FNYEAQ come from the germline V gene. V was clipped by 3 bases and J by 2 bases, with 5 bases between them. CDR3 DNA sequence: TGTGCCAGCAGCTTGCGGCCCTACGAGCAGTACTTC. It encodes CASSLRPYEQYF.